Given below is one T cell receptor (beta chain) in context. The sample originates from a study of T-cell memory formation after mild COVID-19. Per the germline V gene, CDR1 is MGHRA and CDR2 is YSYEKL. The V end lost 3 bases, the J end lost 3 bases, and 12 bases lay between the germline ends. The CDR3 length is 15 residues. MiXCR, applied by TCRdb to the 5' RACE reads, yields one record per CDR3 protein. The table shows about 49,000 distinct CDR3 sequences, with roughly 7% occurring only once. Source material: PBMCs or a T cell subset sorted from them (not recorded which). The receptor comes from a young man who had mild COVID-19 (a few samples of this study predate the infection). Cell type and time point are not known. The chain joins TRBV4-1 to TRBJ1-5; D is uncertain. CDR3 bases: TGCGCCAGCAGCCACGCCCCTACTGCCAATCAGCCCCAGCATTTT. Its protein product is CASSHAPTANQPQHF.